These 30 T cell receptor beta chains share one sample of origin, sequenced in a study of T-cell reconstitution after alpha-beta-depleted transplantation in children. Unique molecular identifiers were used in preparing the TCRbeta library. TCRdb ran MiXCR on the PCR reads and lists one entry per CDR3 protein. The sample has about 830,000 distinct CDR3 sequences; about 15% are singletons. The sequencing here drew on PBMCs, mostly from graft donor cells, taken 360 days after TCRalphabeta/CD19-depleted stem cell transplant. The source is a male patient younger than 18 who had a stem cell transplant for acute lymphoblastic leukemia, so the T cells may come from the graft donor.

J is TRBJ2-3 and V is TRBV10-3; the match to TRBD2 covers 11 bases. Germline assignment: CDR1 ENHRY and CDR2 SYGVKD. J lost 4 bases, V lost 6 bases, and 3 bases had no gene match. This CDR3 contains 14 residues. The CDR3 sequence is CAIRIAGGADTQYF. The CDR3 DNA reads as TGTGCCATCAGGATAGCGGGAGGGGCAGATACGCAGTATTTT.

This clonotype was recorded at least ten times. The chain carries TRBV5-1 and TRBJ2-3, with 7 bases identical to TRBD1. Germline CDR1 SGHRS, CDR2 YFSETQ. V lost 4 bases, J lost 1 base, and 3 bases stayed unmatched. The CDR3 has 14 residues. The CDR3 sequence: CASSPGTGTDTQYF. CDR3 bases: TGCGCCAGCAGCCCGGGGACAGGCACAGATACGCAGTATTTT.

J is TRBJ2-7 and V is TRBV6-5; 7 bases fit TRBD2. There are 14 residues in the CDR3. The J segment lost 5 bases and the V segment lost 3 bases, leaving 7 bases of the junction unmatched. Germline V gene lookup returns CDR1 MNHEY and CDR2 SVGAGI. CDR3 region: CASSYSAGADEQYF. The CDR3, as DNA: TGTGCCAGCAGTTATTCGGCGGGAGCGGACGAGCAGTACTTC.

V usage is TRBV27 and J usage is TRBJ2-1; 10 positions match TRBD2. V lost 1 base to trimming and J lost 6 bases; unmatched junction nucleotides: 6. In germline, CDR1 is MNHEY, CDR2 SMNVEV (reference sequence). The CDR3 sequence is 16 residues long. In DNA form, the CDR3 reads TGTGCCAGCAGTTTATTTCTAGCGGGAGAGGGCAATGAGCAGTTCTTC. Translation: CASSLFLAGEGNEQFF.

Only a few counts were recorded for this clonotype. This sequence joins TRBV6-5 and TRBJ2-5, with TRBD1 matching over 7 bases. Trimming removed 8 bases from V and 4 bases from J; junction bases left unmatched: 10. The CDR3 has 14 residues. The germline V gene has CDR1 MNHEY and CDR2 SVGAGI. The CDR3 sequence: CASLYDRVGETQYF. The CDR3 coding sequence is TGTGCCAGCCTATACGACAGGGTAGGAGAGACCCAGTACTTC.

The V gene is TRBV7-8, the J gene TRBJ2-5; D may be TRBD1 (5 bases). The V gene lost 3 bases and the J gene lost 3 bases, with 26 bases spanning the gap. The CDR3 covers 19 residues. Germline lookup yields CDR1 SGHVS and CDR2 FQNEAQ. The CDR3 region is CASSFGKLGVRALKETQYF. In DNA form, the CDR3 reads TGTGCCAGCAGCTTTGGAAAGTTAGGGGTTAGAGCCCTTAAAGAGACCCAGTACTTC.

This clonotype turned up a few times. The chain recombines TRBV3-1 with TRBJ2-7; TRBD2 aligns across 12 bases. V was pared by 6 bases and J by 6 bases, with 18 bases of the junction left unmatched. The CDR3 consists of 18 residues. Per the germline V gene, CDR1 is LGHDT and CDR2 is YNNKEL (reference sequence). The CDR3 loop reads CASSPGSGLAGRIPEQYF. CDR3 in DNA: TGTGCCAGCAGTCCCGGATCGGGACTAGCGGGTCGTATTCCCGAGCAGTACTTC.

V is TRBV20-1 and J is TRBJ2-7; the match to TRBD1 covers 8 bases. V was pared by 6 bases and J by 2 bases, with 15 bases of the junction left unmatched. The CDR3 runs 16 residues. Per germline, CDR1 DFQATT and CDR2 SNEGSKA (reference sequence). The CDR3 sequence: CSAVPKRTGLTYEQYF. The DNA for the CDR3 is TGCAGTGCCGTCCCGAAGAGGACAGGGCTTACCTACGAGCAGTACTTC.

This clonotype was observed a handful of times. The J gene is TRBJ1-2, the V gene TRBV7-6; 10 positions match TRBD1. The V segment lost 1 base and the J segment 2 bases; nucleotides outside the gene matches: 13. CDR3 length: 19 residues. Germline CDR1 and CDR2: SGHVS and FNYEAQ. DNA of the CDR3: TGTGCCAGCAGCTTAGAGGGGGTGGGGGACAGGGGAAGGAACTATGGCTACACCTTC. As protein: CASSLEGVGDRGRNYGYTF.

The J gene is TRBJ2-7, the V gene TRBV20-1; possibly TRBD1 for D (6 bases). This CDR3 is 15 amino acids long. Trimming left V 1 base short and J 0 bases short, with 13 bases between. Per the germline V gene, CDR1 is DFQATT and CDR2 is SNEGSKA (reference sequence). As DNA, the CDR3 is TGCAGTGCTAGAGCAGACAGGCCGTTCTCCTACGAGCAGTACTTC. As protein: CSARADRPFSYEQYF.

This clonotype was observed a handful of times. The V call is TRBV29-1, the J call TRBJ2-5; a possible D gene is TRBD2 (6 bases). Trimming removed 4 bases from V and 5 bases from J, with 11 bases in between. The V gene's germline CDR1 is SQVTM and CDR2 ANQGSEA. The length of the CDR3 is 12 residues. In DNA form, the CDR3 reads TGCAGCGTTGTCGGGAGCGGGGAGACCCAGTACTTC. Amino acid sequence: CSVVGSGETQYF.

In this sample, this clonotype turned up many times. The chain joins TRBV12-3 or TRBV12-4 to TRBJ2-3, with TRBD1 matching 9 bases. V lost 5 bases, J lost 1 base, and 4 bases stayed unmatched. This CDR3 is 15 amino acids long. The CDR3 spells CASSLRTGGTDTQYF. The CDR3 DNA sequence: TGTGCCAGCAGTCTGAGGACAGGGGGCACAGATACGCAGTATTTT.

V usage is TRBV10-2 and J usage is TRBJ2-7; 8 nucleotides match TRBD2. Trimming removed 7 bases from V and 3 bases from J; junction bases left unmatched: 17. The CDR3 runs to 17 residues. The germline V gene has CDR1 WSHSY and CDR2 SAAADI. Here the CDR3 DNA reads TGCGCCAGCATGTTGGGTTGGGGCTCGGGAGGGAACTACGAGCAGTACTTC. Protein sequence: CASMLGWGSGGNYEQYF.

The chain joins TRBV11-1 to TRBJ2-7; 8 bases are shared with TRBD2. The J segment lost 0 bases and the V segment lost 6 bases, leaving 16 bases of the junction unmatched. CDR3 length equals 18 residues. Germline V lookup: CDR1 SGHAT, CDR2 FQDESV (reference sequence). In nucleotides, the CDR3 is TGTGCCAGCAGGCCCAGCGGACTAGCCCTTTACTTCTCCTACGAGCAGTACTTC. It yields the protein CASRPSGLALYFSYEQYF.

This rearrangement joins TRBV7-2 to TRBJ2-5, with TRBD2 matching 12 bases. Germline-derived CDR1 and CDR2 are SGHTA and FQGNSA. The CDR3 has 17 residues. After removal of 0 bases from V and 5 bases from J, the junction contained 7 bases not matched to a gene. DNA of the CDR3: TGTGCCAGCAGCTTAGCCCTATTCCTAGCGGGGGGGGAGACCCAGTACTTC. Its translation: CASSLALFLAGGETQYF.

Ten or more counts support this clonotype. The chain is built from TRBV12-3 or TRBV12-4 and TRBJ2-2, with 7 nucleotides matching TRBD1. The CDR3 runs to 16 residues. The V segment lost 8 bases and the J segment 7 bases; nucleotides outside the gene matches: 16. The CDR3 sequence: CASVEGTGEVVGELFF. CDR3 DNA: TGTGCCAGCGTCGAGGGAACAGGGGAAGTAGTCGGGGAGCTGTTTTTT.

The chain employs TRBV29-1 and TRBJ2-5; D is possibly TRBD2 (5 bases). Trimming took off 6 bases at V and 6 bases at J, with 11 bases between the two ends. Germline V lookup: CDR1 SQVTM, CDR2 ANQGSEA. This CDR3 has 11 residues. For the CDR3, the DNA is TGCAGCGTGACAACGGGGAAGACCCAGTACTTC. Translation: CSVTTGKTQYF. The full variable domain, its missing parts supplied by reference TRBV29-1 and TRBJ2-5, is SAVISQKPSRDICQRGTSLTIQCQVDSQVTMMFWYRQQPGQSLTLIATANQGSEATYESGFVIDKFPISRPNLTFSTLTVSNMSPEDSSIYLCSVTTGKTQYFGPGTRLLVL.

This clonotype has only a few counts. The chain couples TRBV24-1 to TRBJ2-1; 13 positions agree with TRBD2. V trimming: 8 bases; J trimming: 4 bases; junction bases outside the gene matches: 7. The CDR3 length is 16 residues. The V gene's germline CDR1 is KGHDR and CDR2 SFDVKD. CDR3 region: CATTTSGRAGYNEQFF. Written as DNA, the CDR3 is TGTGCCACCACAACTAGCGGGAGGGCTGGATACAATGAGCAGTTCTTC.

This clonotype was counted only a few times. This rearrangement joins TRBV5-1 to TRBJ2-5; weak D call: TRBD2 (6 bases). V lost 5 bases, J lost 6 bases, and 14 bases lay in between. Germline assignment: CDR1 SGHRS and CDR2 YFSETQ. CDR3 length: 13 residues. The CDR3, as DNA: TGCGCCAGCAGAGCGCCTAGCGTACAGACCCAGTACTTC. Its protein is CASRAPSVQTQYF.

The CDR3, as DNA: TGCGCCAGCAGCTTGGAGGGCGGGAAGACCCAGTACTTC. Translated, it gives CASSLEGGKTQYF. This chain joins TRBV5-1 and TRBJ2-5, with D possibly TRBD2 on 6 matching bases. CDR1 and CDR2 (germline): SGHRS, YFSETQ. V gave up 0 bases and J gave up 6 bases, with 9 bases separating them. The CDR3 spans 13 residues. Together with reference TRBV5-1 and TRBJ2-5, the CDR3 gives the full variable domain: KAGVTQTPRYLIKTRGQQVTLSCSPISGHRSVSWYQQTPGQGLQFLFEYFSETQRNKGNFPGRFSGRQFSNSRSEMNVSTLELGDSALYLCASSLEGGKTQYFGPGTRLLVL.

This chain uses TRBV30 with TRBJ1-2, with D unclear. Trimming removed 1 base from V and 4 bases from J, with 7 bases in between. This CDR3 spans 12 amino acids. The germline V gene encodes CDR1 GTSNPN and CDR2 SVGIG (reference sequence). The CDR3 nucleotides are TGTGCCTGGAGTGACAGTGGCTATGGCTACACCTTC. Protein product: CAWSDSGYGYTF.

This clonotype turned up a few times. The chain has TRBV7-6 and TRBJ2-3; 9 bases align to TRBD2. The CDR3 loop spans 15 amino acids. V shed 3 bases and J 6 bases; nucleotides not matched to a gene: 7. Per germline, CDR1 SGHVS and CDR2 FNYEAQ. CDR3 loop: CASSLLRTSVDTQYF. The CDR3 DNA follows: TGTGCCAGCAGCTTGTTGCGGACTAGCGTCGATACGCAGTATTTT.

The chain uses TRBV5-1 and TRBJ2-1, with TRBD1 matching over 9 bases. Germline V lookup: CDR1 SGHRS, CDR2 YFSETQ. Trimming removed 2 bases from V and 4 bases from J; junction bases left unmatched: 25. This CDR3 region has 22 residues. The CDR3 nucleotides are TGCGCCAGCAGCTTTGCCGGGACAGGGCCTATTCTCCCGGAGGTTGGGTACAATGAGCAGTTCTTC. Translated: CASSFAGTGPILPEVGYNEQFF. The variable domain in full, completed from reference TRBV5-1 and TRBJ2-1, reads KAGVTQTPRYLIKTRGQQVTLSCSPISGHRSVSWYQQTPGQGLQFLFEYFSETQRNKGNFPGRFSGRQFSNSRSEMNVSTLELGDSALYLCASSFAGTGPILPEVGYNEQFFGPGTRLTVL.

This chain connects TRBV20-1 to TRBJ2-1; 16 bases fit TRBD2. Trimming took 2 bases from V and 1 from J; bases not matched to a gene: 11. Germline-derived CDR1 and CDR2 are DFQATT and SNEGSKA (reference sequence). The CDR3 totals 20 residues. The DNA of the CDR3 is TGCAGTGCTAGACCCTACGGGACTAGCGGGAGGGAGGGATCCTACAATGAGCAGTTCTTC. Translating gives CSARPYGTSGREGSYNEQFF.

The genes are TRBV5-1 and TRBJ2-1, with 9 bases identical to TRBD2. The CDR3 has 15 amino acids. Germline V lookup: CDR1 SGHRS, CDR2 YFSETQ. J was trimmed by 4 bases and V by 3 bases; bases with no gene match: 5. CDR3 amino acids: CASSWKRGVYNEQFF. The CDR3 DNA sequence: TGCGCCAGCAGCTGGAAGCGGGGGGTTTACAATGAGCAGTTCTTC.

This clonotype was seen more than once but under ten times. This chain uses TRBV29-1 with TRBJ2-1; possible D gene TRBD2, 6 bases. The CDR3 extends over 14 amino acids. The germline gives CDR1 SQVTM, CDR2 ANQGSEA. Trimming removed 2 bases from V and 8 bases from J, with 16 bases in between. The CDR3 is CSVESGGMGDEQFF. Here the CDR3 DNA reads TGCAGCGTTGAATCCGGCGGGATGGGGGATGAGCAGTTCTTC.

This rearrangement joins TRBV12-5 to TRBJ2-1; TRBD2 matches 7 bases. Germline CDR1 reads LGHNT; CDR2 reads FRNRAP. J gave up 4 bases and V 5 bases, and 5 bases lay outside the gene matches. This CDR3 contains 14 residues. This chain's CDR3 is CASGTTSLYNEQFF. The CDR3 DNA reads as TGTGCTAGTGGTACGACTAGCCTTTACAATGAGCAGTTCTTC.

This clonotype was counted a few times. V gene TRBV7-9 combines with J gene TRBJ1-1; no clear D gene. The CDR3 contains 12 residues. Germline CDR1 reads SEHNR; CDR2 reads FQNEAQ (reference sequence). The germline V and J ends were trimmed by 7 bases and 6 bases, with 12 bases remaining between them. The CDR3 sequence is CASNSRTSEAFF. Written as DNA, the CDR3 is TGTGCCAGCAACTCACGGACGTCTGAAGCTTTCTTT.

This clonotype occurred a few times. The J gene is TRBJ2-1, the V gene TRBV24-1; 9 bases are shared with TRBD2. J gave up 9 bases and V 4 bases, and 24 bases lay outside the gene matches. Per the germline V gene, CDR1 is KGHDR and CDR2 is SFDVKD. The CDR3 covers 20 residues. The CDR3 is CATSDPDRDSGLALSREQFF. CDR3 DNA sequence: TGTGCCACCAGTGACCCGGACAGAGACTCGGGACTAGCCCTTTCGCGTGAGCAGTTCTTC.

This clonotype has a handful of counts. The chain carries TRBV12-3 or TRBV12-4 and TRBJ2-1; no firm D call. Trimming removed 5 bases from V and 10 bases from J, with 12 bases in between. The length of the CDR3 is 12 residues. The CDR3: CASSPSGAEQFF. In nucleotides, the CDR3 is TGTGCCAGCAGTCCCTCTGGAGCGGAGCAGTTCTTC.